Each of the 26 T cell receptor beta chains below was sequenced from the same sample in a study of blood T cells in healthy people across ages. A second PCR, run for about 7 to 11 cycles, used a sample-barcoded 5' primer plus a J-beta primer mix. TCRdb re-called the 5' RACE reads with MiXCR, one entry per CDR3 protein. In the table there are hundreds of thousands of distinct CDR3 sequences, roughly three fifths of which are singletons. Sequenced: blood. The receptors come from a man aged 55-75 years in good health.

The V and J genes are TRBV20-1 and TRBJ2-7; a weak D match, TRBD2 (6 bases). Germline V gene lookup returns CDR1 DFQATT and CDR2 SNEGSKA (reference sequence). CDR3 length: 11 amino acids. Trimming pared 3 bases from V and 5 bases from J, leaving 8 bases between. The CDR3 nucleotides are TGCAGTGCTAGTGGAGGGAACGAGCAGTACTTC. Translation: CSASGGNEQYF.

CDR3 loop: CATSDSQGPAGELFF. The CDR3 DNA reads TGTGCCACCAGTGATTCTCAGGGCCCAGCCGGGGAGCTGTTTTTT. The chain uses TRBV24-1 and TRBJ2-2; possible D gene TRBD1, 5 bases. This CDR3 has 15 residues. From germline, CDR1 is KGHDR and CDR2 SFDVKD. Deletions cut 2 bases from V and 6 bases from J, with 12 bases between.

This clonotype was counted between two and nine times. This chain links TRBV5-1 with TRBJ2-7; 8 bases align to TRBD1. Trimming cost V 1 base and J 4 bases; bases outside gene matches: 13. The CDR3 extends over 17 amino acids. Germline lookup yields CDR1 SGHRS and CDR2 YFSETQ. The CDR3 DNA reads TGCGCCAGCAGCTTGCTAAGACGACAGGGGACCCCATACGAGCAGTACTTC. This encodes CASSLLRRQGTPYEQYF.

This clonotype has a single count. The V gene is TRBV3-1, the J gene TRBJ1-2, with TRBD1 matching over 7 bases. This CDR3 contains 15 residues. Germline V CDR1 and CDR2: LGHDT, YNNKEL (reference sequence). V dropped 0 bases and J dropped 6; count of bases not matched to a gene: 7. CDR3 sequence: CASSQDPTGRNGYTF. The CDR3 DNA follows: TGTGCCAGCAGCCAAGATCCGACAGGGCGGAATGGCTACACCTTC.

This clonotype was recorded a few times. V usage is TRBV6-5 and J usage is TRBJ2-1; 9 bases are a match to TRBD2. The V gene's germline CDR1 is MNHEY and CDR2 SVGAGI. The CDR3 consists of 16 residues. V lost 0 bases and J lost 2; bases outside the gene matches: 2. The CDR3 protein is CASSYSGGGAYNEQFF. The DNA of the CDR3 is TGTGCCAGCAGTTACTCGGGCGGGGGGGCCTACAATGAGCAGTTCTTC.

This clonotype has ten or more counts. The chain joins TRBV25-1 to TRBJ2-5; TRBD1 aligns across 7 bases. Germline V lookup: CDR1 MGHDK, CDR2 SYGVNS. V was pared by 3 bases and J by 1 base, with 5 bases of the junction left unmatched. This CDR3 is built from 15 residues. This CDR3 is CASSEGGQAQETQYF. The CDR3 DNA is TGTGCCAGCAGTGAGGGTGGACAGGCCCAAGAGACCCAGTACTTC.

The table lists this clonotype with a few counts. The CDR3 is CASSLVRAYTGELFF. For the CDR3, the DNA is TGCGCCAGCAGCTTGGTCAGGGCCTACACCGGGGAGCTGTTTTTT. The chain recombines TRBV5-1 with TRBJ2-2; weak D call: TRBD1 (5 bases). This CDR3 has 15 residues. CDR1 SGHRS and CDR2 YFSETQ come from the germline V gene. V was cut by 0 bases and J by 3 bases, with 9 bases left in between.

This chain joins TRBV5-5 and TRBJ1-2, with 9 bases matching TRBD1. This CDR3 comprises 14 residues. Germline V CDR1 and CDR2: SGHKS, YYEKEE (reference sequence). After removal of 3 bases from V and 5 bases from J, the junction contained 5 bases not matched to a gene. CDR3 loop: CASSWTGEAYGYTF. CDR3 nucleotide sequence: TGTGCCAGCAGCTGGACAGGGGAAGCTTATGGCTACACCTTC. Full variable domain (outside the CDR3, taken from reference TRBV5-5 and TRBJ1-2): DAGVTQSPTHLIKTRGQQVTLRCSPISGHKSVSWYQQVLGQGPQFIFQYYEKEERGRGNFPDRFSARQFPNYSSELNVNALLLGDSALYLCASSWTGEAYGYTFGSGTRLTVV.

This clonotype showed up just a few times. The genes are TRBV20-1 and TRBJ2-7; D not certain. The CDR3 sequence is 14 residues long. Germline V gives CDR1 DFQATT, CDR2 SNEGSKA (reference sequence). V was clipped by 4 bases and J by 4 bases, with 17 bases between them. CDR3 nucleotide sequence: TGCAGTGCTACAACGTTAGGCGGCCCTTACGAGCAGTACTTC. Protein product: CSATTLGGPYEQYF.

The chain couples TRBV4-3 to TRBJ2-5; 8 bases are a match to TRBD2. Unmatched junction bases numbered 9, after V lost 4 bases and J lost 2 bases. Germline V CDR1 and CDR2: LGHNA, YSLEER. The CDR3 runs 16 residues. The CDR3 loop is CASSPSSGGGQETQYF. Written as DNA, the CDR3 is TGCGCCAGCAGCCCCTCCAGCGGGGGTGGACAAGAGACCCAGTACTTC.

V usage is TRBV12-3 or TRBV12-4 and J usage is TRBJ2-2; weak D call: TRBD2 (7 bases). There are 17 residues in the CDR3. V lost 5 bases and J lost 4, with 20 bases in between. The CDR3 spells CASSPRGGGGRTGELFF. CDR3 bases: TGTGCCAGCAGTCCTAGAGGGGGGGGCGGGCGCACCGGGGAGCTGTTTTTT.

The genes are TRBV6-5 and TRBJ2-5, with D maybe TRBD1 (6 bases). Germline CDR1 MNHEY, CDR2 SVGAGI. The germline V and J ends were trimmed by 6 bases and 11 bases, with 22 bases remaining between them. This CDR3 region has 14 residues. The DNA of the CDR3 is TGTGCCAGCAGCCACAGCTACGGGGACAATGAGCAGTACTTC. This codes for CASSHSYGDNEQYF.

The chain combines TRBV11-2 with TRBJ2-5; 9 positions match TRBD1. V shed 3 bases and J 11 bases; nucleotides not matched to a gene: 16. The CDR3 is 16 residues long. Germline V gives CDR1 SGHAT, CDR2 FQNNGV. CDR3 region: CASSFHGTGIPYKQYF. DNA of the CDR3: TGTGCCAGCAGCTTCCACGGGACAGGGATCCCCTACAAGCAGTACTTC.

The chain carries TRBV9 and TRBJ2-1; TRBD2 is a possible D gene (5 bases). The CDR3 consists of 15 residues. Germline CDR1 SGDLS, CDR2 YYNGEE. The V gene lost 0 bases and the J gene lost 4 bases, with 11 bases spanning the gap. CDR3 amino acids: CASSVATWEYNEQFF. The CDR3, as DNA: TGTGCCAGCAGCGTAGCTACATGGGAGTACAATGAGCAGTTCTTC.

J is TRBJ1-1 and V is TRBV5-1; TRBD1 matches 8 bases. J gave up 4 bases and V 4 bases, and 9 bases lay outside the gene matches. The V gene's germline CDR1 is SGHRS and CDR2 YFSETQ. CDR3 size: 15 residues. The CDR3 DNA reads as TGCGCCAGCAGCAGAAGACAGGGGTTGGGCACTGAAGCTTTCTTT. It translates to CASSRRQGLGTEAFF.

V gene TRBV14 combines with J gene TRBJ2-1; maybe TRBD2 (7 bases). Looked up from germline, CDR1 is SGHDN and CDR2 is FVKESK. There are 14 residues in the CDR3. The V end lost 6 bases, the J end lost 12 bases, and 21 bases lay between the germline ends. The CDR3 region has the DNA TGTGCCAGCAGTAGGGGCGGGGGCTCTCCCGTGCAGTTCTTC. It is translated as CASSRGGGSPVQFF.

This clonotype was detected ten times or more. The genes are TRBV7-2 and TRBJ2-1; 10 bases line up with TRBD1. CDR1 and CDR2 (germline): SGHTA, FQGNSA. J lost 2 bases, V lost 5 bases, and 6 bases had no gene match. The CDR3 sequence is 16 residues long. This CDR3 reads CASSPTGTGAYNEQFF. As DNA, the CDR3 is TGTGCCAGCAGCCCCACCGGGACAGGGGCCTACAATGAGCAGTTCTTC. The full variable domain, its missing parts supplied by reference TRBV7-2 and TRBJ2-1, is GAGVSQSPSNKVTEKGKDVELRCDPISGHTALYWYRQSLGQGLEFLIYFQGNSAPDKSGLPSDRFSAERTGGSVSTLTIQRTQQEDSAVYLCASSPTGTGAYNEQFFGPGTRLTVL.

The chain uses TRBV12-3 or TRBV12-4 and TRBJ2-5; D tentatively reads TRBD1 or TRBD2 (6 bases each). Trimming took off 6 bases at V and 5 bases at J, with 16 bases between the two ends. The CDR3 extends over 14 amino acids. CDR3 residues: CASSLTGRIETQYF. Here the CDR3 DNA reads TGTGCCAGCAGCTTAACAGGGAGGATTGAGACCCAGTACTTC.

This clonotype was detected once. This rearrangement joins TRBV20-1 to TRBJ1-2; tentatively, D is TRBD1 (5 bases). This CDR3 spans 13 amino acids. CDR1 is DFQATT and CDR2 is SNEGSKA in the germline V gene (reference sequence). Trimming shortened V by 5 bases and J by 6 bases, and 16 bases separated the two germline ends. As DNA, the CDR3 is TGCAGTGCTCCCCTTCTAGTGGGGGATGGCTACACCTTC. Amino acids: CSAPLLVGDGYTF.

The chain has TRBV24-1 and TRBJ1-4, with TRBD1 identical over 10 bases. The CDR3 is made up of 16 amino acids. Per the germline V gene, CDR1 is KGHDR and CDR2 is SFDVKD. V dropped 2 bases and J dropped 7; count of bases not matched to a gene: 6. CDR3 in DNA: TGTGCCACCAGTGATTCGACGACAGGGGGCGGTGAAAAACTGTTTTTT. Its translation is CATSDSTTGGGEKLFF.

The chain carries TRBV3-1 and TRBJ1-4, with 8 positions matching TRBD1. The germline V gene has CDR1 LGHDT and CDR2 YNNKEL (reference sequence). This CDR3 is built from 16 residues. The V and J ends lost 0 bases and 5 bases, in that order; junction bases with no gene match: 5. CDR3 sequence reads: CASSQERQGTNEKLFF. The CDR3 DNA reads TGTGCCAGCAGCCAAGAGAGACAGGGGACAAATGAAAAACTGTTTTTT.

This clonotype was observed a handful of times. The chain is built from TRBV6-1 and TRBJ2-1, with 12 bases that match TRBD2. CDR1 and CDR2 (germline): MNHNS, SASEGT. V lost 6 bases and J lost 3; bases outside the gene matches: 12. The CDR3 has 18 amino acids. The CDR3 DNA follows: TGTGCCAGCAGGGTGACTAGCGGGGGCCTTCCCCTCTACAATGAGCAGTTCTTC. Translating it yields CASRVTSGGLPLYNEQFF.

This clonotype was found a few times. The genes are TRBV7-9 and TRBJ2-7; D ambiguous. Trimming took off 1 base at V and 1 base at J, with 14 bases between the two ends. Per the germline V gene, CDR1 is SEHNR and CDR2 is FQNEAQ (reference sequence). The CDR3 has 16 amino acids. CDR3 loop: CASSLGPSGASYEQYF. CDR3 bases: TGTGCCAGCAGCTTAGGGCCATCAGGCGCTTCCTACGAGCAGTACTTC.

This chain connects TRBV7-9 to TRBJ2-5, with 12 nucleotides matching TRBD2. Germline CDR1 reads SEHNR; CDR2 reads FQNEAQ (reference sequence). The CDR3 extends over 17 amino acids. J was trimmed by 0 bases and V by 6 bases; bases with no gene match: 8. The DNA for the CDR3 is TGTGCCAGCAGGCAAGGACTAGCGGGGATGTACCAAGAGACCCAGTACTTC. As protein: CASRQGLAGMYQETQYF.

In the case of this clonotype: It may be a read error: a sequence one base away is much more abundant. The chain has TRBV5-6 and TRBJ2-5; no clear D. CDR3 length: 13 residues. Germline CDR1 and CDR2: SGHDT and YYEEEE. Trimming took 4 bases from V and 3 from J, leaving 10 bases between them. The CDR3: CASSAWIEETQYF. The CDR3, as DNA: TGTGCCAGCAGCGCCTGGATTGAAGAGACCCAGTACTTC. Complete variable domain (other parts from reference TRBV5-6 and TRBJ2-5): DAGVTQSPTHLIKTRGQQVTLRCSPKSGHDTVSWYQQALGQGPQFIFQYYEEEERQRGNFPDRFSGHQFPNYSSELNVNALLLGDSALYLCASSAWIEETQYFGPGTRLLVL.

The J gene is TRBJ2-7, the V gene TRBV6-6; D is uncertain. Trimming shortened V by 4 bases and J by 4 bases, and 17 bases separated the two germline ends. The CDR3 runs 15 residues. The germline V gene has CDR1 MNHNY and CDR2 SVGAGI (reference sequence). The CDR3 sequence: CASSSAQVKLYEQYF. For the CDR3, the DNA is TGTGCCAGCAGTTCCGCCCAAGTAAAACTTTACGAGCAGTACTTC.